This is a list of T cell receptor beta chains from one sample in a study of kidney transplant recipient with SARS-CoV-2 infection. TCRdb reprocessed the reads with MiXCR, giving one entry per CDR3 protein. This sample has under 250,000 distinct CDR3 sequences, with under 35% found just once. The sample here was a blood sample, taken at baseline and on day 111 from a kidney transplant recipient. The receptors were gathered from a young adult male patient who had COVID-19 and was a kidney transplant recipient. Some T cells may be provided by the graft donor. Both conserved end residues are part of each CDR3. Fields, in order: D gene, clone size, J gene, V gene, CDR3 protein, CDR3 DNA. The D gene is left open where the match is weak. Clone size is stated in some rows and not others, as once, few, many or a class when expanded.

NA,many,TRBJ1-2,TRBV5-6,CASLSFNSRKTYGYTF,TGTGCCAGCCTAAGTTTCAATAGTCGAAAGACCTATGGCTACACCTTC
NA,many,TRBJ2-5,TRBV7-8,CASSIGASQETQYF,TGTGCCAGCAGCATCGGTGCGTCCCAAGAGACCCAGTACTTC
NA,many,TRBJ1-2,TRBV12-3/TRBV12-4,CASSFDHSFRKTYGYTF,TGTGCCAGCAGTTTCGATCACAGCTTCCGAAAGACCTATGGCTACACCTTC
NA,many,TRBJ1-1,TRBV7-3,CASSLSGGNTEAFF,TGTGCCAGCAGCTTAAGCGGGGGGAACACTGAAGCTTTCTTT
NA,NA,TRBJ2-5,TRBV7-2,CASSLSGTTQETQYF,TGTGCCAGCAGCTTATCAGGGACGACACAAGAGACCCAGTACTTC
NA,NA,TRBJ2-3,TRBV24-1,CATSDFTAAPPDTQYF,TGTGCCACCAGTGATTTTACCGCGGCACCCCCAGATACGCAGTATTTT
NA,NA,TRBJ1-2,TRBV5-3,CARTVAVVRKTYGYTF,TGTGCCAGAACCGTGGCAGTGGTGAGAAAGACCTATGGCTACACCTTC
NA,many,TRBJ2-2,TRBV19,CASSIGGGKTGELFF,TGTGCCAGTAGTATTGGGGGAGGAAAGACCGGGGAGCTGTTTTTT
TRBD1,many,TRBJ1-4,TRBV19,CASSSGDSRLGEKLFF,TGTGCCAGTAGTTCCGGGGACAGTCGGCTGGGAGAAAAACTGTTTTTT
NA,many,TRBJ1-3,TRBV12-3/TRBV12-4,CASSFEGNTIYF,TGTGCCAGCAGTTTTGAGGGAAACACCATATATTTT
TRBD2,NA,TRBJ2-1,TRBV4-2,CASSQDWLAGADNEQFF,TGTGCCAGCAGCCAAGATTGGCTAGCGGGAGCAGACAATGAGCAGTTCTTC
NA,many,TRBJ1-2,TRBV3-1,CASSHLVTLRKTYGYTF,TGTGCCAGCAGCCACCTCGTCACCCTTCGAAAGACCTATGGCTACACCTTC
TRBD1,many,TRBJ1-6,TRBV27,CASSPQRTGALSLHF,TGTGCCAGCAGTCCCCAAAGGACAGGGGCACTCTCCCTCCACTTT
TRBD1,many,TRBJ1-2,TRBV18,CASSPSGGAGGYTF,TGTGCCAGCTCACCTTCAGGGGGCGCGGGGGGCTACACCTTC
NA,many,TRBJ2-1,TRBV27,CASSLNYNEQFF,TGTGCCAGCAGTTTAAACTACAATGAGCAGTTCTTC
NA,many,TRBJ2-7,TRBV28,CASSLWGERDYEQYF,TGTGCCAGCAGTTTATGGGGTGAAAGGGACTACGAGCAGTACTTC
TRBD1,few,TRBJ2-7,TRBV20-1,CSAAGTGSFYEQYF,TGCAGTGCCGCCGGGACAGGTTCGTTCTACGAGCAGTACTTC
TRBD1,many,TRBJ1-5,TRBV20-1,CSVRQGGVGGQPQHF,TGCAGTGTACGACAGGGGGGGGTAGGGGGTCAGCCCCAGCATTTT
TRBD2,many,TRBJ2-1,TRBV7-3,CASSLLRGGRDEQFF,TGTGCCAGCAGCTTACTCCGGGGGGGCAGGGATGAGCAGTTCTTC
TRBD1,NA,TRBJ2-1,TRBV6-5,CASSYSAGQGYNEQFF,TGTGCCAGCAGTTACTCCGCCGGACAGGGCTACAATGAGCAGTTCTTC
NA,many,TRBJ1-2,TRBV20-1,CSATGSRSGYTF,TGCAGTGCCACGGGTTCGAGGAGCGGCTACACCTTC
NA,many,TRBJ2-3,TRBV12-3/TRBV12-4,CASSSPDLQGDTQYF,TGTGCCAGCAGTTCCCCGGACCTCCAGGGGGATACGCAGTATTTT
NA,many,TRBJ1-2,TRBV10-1,CASSLCRRSRKTYGYTF,TGCGCCAGCAGTTTATGTCGAAGATCGCGAAAGACCTATGGCTACACCTTC
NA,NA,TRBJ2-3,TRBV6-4,CSSSDSAGSTDTQYF,TGTTCCAGCAGTGACTCGGCAGGCAGCACAGATACGCAGTATTTT
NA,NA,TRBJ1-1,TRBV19,CASSIGQVMNTEAFF,TGTGCCAGTAGTATAGGTCAGGTGATGAACACTGAAGCTTTCTTT
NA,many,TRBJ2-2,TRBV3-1,CASSMHTPISGLTGELFF,TGTGCCAGCAGCATGCATACTCCCATTTCAGGCTTGACCGGGGAGCTGTTTTTT
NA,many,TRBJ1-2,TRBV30,CAWEKRRYRKTYGYTF,TGTGCCTGGGAGAAACGGCGTTATAGAAAGACCTATGGCTACACCTTC
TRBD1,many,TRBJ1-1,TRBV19,CASAEGGRTEAFF,TGTGCCAGCGCTGAAGGGGGCAGGACTGAAGCTTTCTTT
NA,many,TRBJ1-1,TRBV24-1,CATSDFSGTEAFF,TGTGCCACCAGTGATTTCTCCGGCACTGAAGCTTTCTTT
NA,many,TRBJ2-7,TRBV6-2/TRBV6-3,CASSLGRPYEQYF,TGTGCCAGCAGTTTAGGAAGACCCTACGAGCAGTACTTC
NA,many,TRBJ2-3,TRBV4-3,CASSQNRDTQYF,TGTGCCAGCAGCCAAAATCGGGATACGCAGTATTTT
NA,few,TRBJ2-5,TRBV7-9,CASSLVPETQYF,TGTGCCAGCAGCTTAGTCCCAGAGACCCAGTACTTC
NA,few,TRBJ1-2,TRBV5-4,CASADRVPGKTYGYTF,TGTGCCAGCGCCGACCGCGTACCAGGAAAGACCTATGGCTACACCTTC
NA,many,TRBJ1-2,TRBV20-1,CSAELRLFRKTYGYTF,TGCAGTGCTGAGTTACGGCTGTTTCGAAAGACCTATGGCTACACCTTC
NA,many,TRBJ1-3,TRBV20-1,CSASVEYSGNTIYF,TGCAGTGCTAGTGTTGAATACTCTGGAAACACCATATATTTT
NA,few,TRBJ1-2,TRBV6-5,CASSSTTSMRKTYGYTF,TGTGCCAGCAGTTCAACCACCTCTATGCGAAAGACCTATGGCTACACCTTC
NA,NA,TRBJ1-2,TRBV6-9,CASSREGPYGKTYGHTF,TGTGCCAGCAGTCGGGAAGGGCCTTACGGAAAGACCTATGGCCACACCTTC
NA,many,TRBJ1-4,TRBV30,CAWNGDDEKLFF,TGTGCCTGGAACGGGGATGATGAAAAACTGTTTTTT
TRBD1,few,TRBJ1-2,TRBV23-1,CASSQVGQRNYGYTF,TGCGCCAGCAGTCAAGTGGGACAGAGGAACTATGGCTACACCTTC
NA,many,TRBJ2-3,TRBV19,CASSMTGTSTDTQYF,TGTGCCAGTAGTATGACGGGAACTAGCACAGATACGCAGTATTTT
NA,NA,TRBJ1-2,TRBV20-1,CSAVETLFRKTYGYTF,TGCAGTGCTGTCGAGACGCTGTTTCGAAAGACCTATGGCTACACCTTC